Shown below are 20 T cell receptor delta chains from a single sample sequenced in a study of Vδ1+ human thymocytes. Study outcomes and limitations: In the thymus, TRG and TRD repertoires looked highly polyclonal with Gaussian CDR3 lengths.

Their cognate antigens are unknown. The template was reverse-transcribed extracted RNA. The CDR3 regions were amplified by multiplex PCR from V-gene primers to a constant-region primer. TCRdb redid clone calling on the multiplex PCR reads using CATT. Among 50,000 to 75,000 delta-chain clones listed, about 16% were seen once. The sequencing sample was made of Vdelta1+ gamma-delta thymocytes from the thymus. Regarding subset: FACS-sorted CD3+ TCRalphabeta- TCRVdelta1+ TCRVdelta2- thymocytes. Receptors originate from a girl under three years old who had congenital heart surgery.

J is TRDJ1 and V is TRDV1; 11 nucleotides align to TRDD3. V trimming: 1 base; J trimming: 1 base; junction bases outside the gene matches: 5. Germline V gives CDR1 TSWWSYY, CDR2 QGS. The CDR3 loop spans 17 amino acids. The CDR3 DNA sequence: TGTGCTCTTGGGGAACGATGCTGGGGGATACTCACCGATAAACTCATCTTT. Amino acid sequence: CALGERCWGILTDKLIF.

This clone was seen more than once but under ten times. The chain employs TRDV1 and TRDJ1; D gene ambiguous. This CDR3 has 15 amino acids. V dropped 4 bases and J dropped 0 bases, with 12 bases sitting between them. Germline lookup yields CDR1 TSWWSYY and CDR2 QGS. DNA for the CDR3: TGTGCTCTTGGGGCTGAGGGTCTCTACACCGATAAACTCATCTTT. It specifies CALGAEGLYTDKLIF.

This clone was observed a few times. This chain links TRDV1 with TRDJ1, with D perhaps matching TRDD2 (5 bases). Germline CDR1 TSWWSYY, CDR2 QGS. Between the trimmed V and J ends, which lost 4 bases and 2 bases, there was a span of 20 bases. This CDR3 comprises 17 residues. CDR3 DNA sequence: TGTGCTCTTGGGGGCCTCTTATTCCTCGAAGGAACCGATAAACTCATCTTT. It specifies CALGGLLFLEGTDKLIF.

This clone was found a few times. The germline gene is not matched at one end of the junction; a read error may be the cause. Other DNA sequences of this sample code for an identical CDR3. The chain joins TRDV2 to TRDJ1; D unclear. CDR3 length: 11 amino acids. Germline CDR1 reads GEAIGNYY; CDR2 reads EKD. CDR3 sequence: CACDTIHKLIF. The CDR3 DNA sequence: TGTGCCTGCGACACCATCCATAAACTCATCTTT.

The chain recombines TRDV1 with TRDJ1; 7 bases agree with TRDD3. Trimming cost V 0 bases and J 7 bases; bases outside gene matches: 20. Per the germline V gene, CDR1 is TSWWSYY and CDR2 is QGS. The CDR3 spans 19 residues. CDR3 bases: TGTGCTCTTGGGGAACTAGCTCCTGGATGTGGGGATAGACGGATTAAACTCATCTTT. It is translated as CALGELAPGCGDRRIKLIF.

In this sample, this clone turned up a few times. The gene calls are TRDV1 and TRDJ1; no definite D call. CDR3 length: 15 residues. Germline loops: CDR1 TSWWSYY, CDR2 QGS. V lost 3 bases, J lost 0 bases, and 11 bases lay in between. This chain's CDR3 is CALGELCPYTDKLIF. CDR3 in DNA: TGTGCTCTTGGGGAGCTTTGCCCCTACACCGATAAACTCATCTTT.

This clone was seen a few times. The V call is TRDV1, the J call TRDJ1, with 7 bases fitting TRDD3. CDR1 is TSWWSYY, CDR2 QGS, per germline. The CDR3 contains 14 residues. V lost 6 bases, J lost 5 bases, and 9 bases stayed unmatched. CDR3 region: CALGSPKGIDKLIF. CDR3 nucleotides: TGTGCTCTTGGTTCCCCCAAGGGGATAGATAAACTCATCTTT.

V and J are TRDV1 and TRDJ1; TRDD3 aligns across 11 bases. Germline V gene sequence: CDR1 TSWWSYY, CDR2 QGS. J lost 1 base, V lost 7 bases, and 26 bases had no gene match. This CDR3 spans 22 amino acids. The CDR3 sequence: CALVVTEASPNWGIERTDKLIF. The CDR3 DNA reads TGTGCTCTTGTGGTAACGGAGGCCTCCCCTAACTGGGGGATAGAGCGCACCGATAAACTCATCTTT.

This clone was observed a handful of times. The gene calls are TRDV1 and TRDJ1; 8 bases are shared with TRDD3. V lost 3 bases, J lost 0 bases, and 12 bases stayed unmatched. Germline V CDR1 and CDR2: TSWWSYY, QGS. This CDR3 is built from 18 residues. The CDR3 sequence: CALGDRVLLGAYTDKLIF. DNA for the CDR3: TGTGCTCTTGGGGATAGAGTCTTACTGGGGGCGTACACCGATAAACTCATCTTT.

The V call is TRDV1, the J call TRDJ1, with 9 bases aligning to TRDD3. The CDR3 spans 17 residues. Germline V lookup: CDR1 TSWWSYY, CDR2 QGS. Germline trimming cut 1 base from V and 10 bases from J; bases unmatched to any gene: 16. The CDR3 loop is CALGERSYSHWGTGLIF. DNA of the CDR3: TGTGCTCTTGGGGAACGGTCCTACTCCCACTGGGGGACAGGACTCATCTTT.

In its sample, this clone was seen a few times. The genes are TRDV1 and TRDJ1; unclear D gene. The germline V and J ends were trimmed by 7 bases and 1 base, with 25 bases remaining between them. This CDR3 is built from 18 residues. The V gene's germline CDR1 is TSWWSYY and CDR2 QGS. DNA for the CDR3: TGTGCTCTTGAGCGCGTGGGAAAGGCCGAGGCGGGCACCGATAAACTCATCTTT. As protein: CALERVGKAEAGTDKLIF.

This clone has at least ten counts. The chain joins TRDV2 to TRDJ3; maybe TRDD3 (6 bases). There are 18 residues in the CDR3. V dropped 0 bases and J dropped 0 bases, with 11 bases sitting between them. Germline V gene lookup returns CDR1 GEAIGNYY and CDR2 EKD. CDR3 nucleotide sequence: TGTGCCTGTGACACCTGGGGGGTAAGCTCCTGGGACACCCGACAGATGTTTTTC. Protein product: CACDTWGVSSWDTRQMFF.

This clone was counted only a few times. The chain has TRDV1 and TRDJ1; 12 positions agree with TRDD3. Germline CDR1 is TSWWSYY and CDR2 is QGS. The length of the CDR3 is 23 residues. V was pared by 0 bases and J by 0 bases, with 20 bases of the junction left unmatched. As DNA, the CDR3 is TGTGCTCTTGGGGAACTAGGGGTCCTACGGTACTGGGGGATACCACCCTACACCGATAAACTCATCTTT. The encoded protein is CALGELGVLRYWGIPPYTDKLIF.

The sample holds a few counts of this clone. The chain has TRDV1 and TRDJ1; TRDD3 matches 7 bases. The germline CDR1 and CDR2 sequences are TSWWSYY and QGS. After removal of 0 bases from V and 0 bases from J, the junction contained 13 bases not matched to a gene. This CDR3 comprises 19 residues. This CDR3 is CALGELDRGYATYTDKLIF. The CDR3 coding sequence is TGTGCTCTTGGGGAACTGGATAGAGGATACGCCACGTACACCGATAAACTCATCTTT.

This clone was found a few times. One junction end disagrees with the germline gene, perhaps due to a read error. The chain recombines TRDV1 with TRDJ1; TRDD2 aligns across 9 bases. The germline V gene encodes CDR1 TSWWSYY and CDR2 QGS. CDR3 length: 19 residues. Here the CDR3 reads CALAYLPTKYWGSTDKLIF. In DNA form, the CDR3 reads TGTGCCCTTGCCTACCTTCCTACGAAGTACTGGGGTTCTACCGATAAACTCATCTTT.

The rearrangement links TRDV1 to TRDJ1; 11 bases match TRDD3. The CDR3 is made up of 23 amino acids. The germline V gene has CDR1 TSWWSYY and CDR2 QGS. Trimming removed 3 bases from V and 2 bases from J; junction bases left unmatched: 26. The DNA for the CDR3 is TGTGCTCTTGGGGAGCCTTTGCGGCCTTCCTCCCACTGGGGGATAGATGCGACCGATAAACTCATCTTT. Amino acids: CALGEPLRPSSHWGIDATDKLIF.

There are a few counts of this clone. The genes are TRDV1 and TRDJ1; TRDD2 is a possible D gene (5 bases). The CDR3 is 18 residues long. Per the germline V gene, CDR1 is TSWWSYY and CDR2 is QGS. The V end was cut by 3 bases, the J end by 2 bases, with 22 bases between. CDR3 in DNA: TGTGCTCTTGGGGATGCTTCGGGGCTTCTTTCCTTAACCGATAAACTCATCTTT. Translation gives CALGDASGLLSLTDKLIF.

The chain joins TRDV2 to TRDJ1, with 8 bases aligning to TRDD3. This CDR3 is built from 20 residues. Germline-derived CDR1 and CDR2 are GEAIGNYY and EKD. The ends lost 0 bases at V and 0 bases at J; junction bases unmatched: 17. In DNA, the CDR3 is TGTGCCTGTGACACCGTGGCTGACGGGGATACTTTGGCTTACACCGATAAACTCATCTTT. Its translation: CACDTVADGDTLAYTDKLIF.

The chain links TRDV1 to TRDJ1; TRDD2 might be the D (5 bases). The CDR3 spans 18 residues. Trimming took off 0 bases at V and 3 bases at J, with 20 bases between the two ends. The germline gives CDR1 TSWWSYY, CDR2 QGS. Here the CDR3 reads CALGELFLPPQGPDKLIF. In nucleotides, the CDR3 is TGTGCTCTTGGGGAACTTTTCCTCCCACCCCAGGGCCCCGATAAACTCATCTTT.

V gene TRDV1 combines with J gene TRDJ1, with TRDD3 as a possible D gene (6 bases). The CDR3 runs 20 residues. Germline V gives CDR1 TSWWSYY, CDR2 QGS. With 3 bases removed from V and 0 bases from J, the gap between germline ends came to 26 bases. The CDR3 nucleotides read TGTGCTCTTGGGGATTTCCGGGTTGGGCTGATCTGGGGAAACACCGATAAACTCATCTTT. This encodes CALGDFRVGLIWGNTDKLIF.